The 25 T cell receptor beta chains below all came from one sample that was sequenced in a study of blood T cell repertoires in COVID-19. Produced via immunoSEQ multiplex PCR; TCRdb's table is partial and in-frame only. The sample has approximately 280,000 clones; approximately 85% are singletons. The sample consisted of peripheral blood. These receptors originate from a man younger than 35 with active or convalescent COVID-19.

The CDR3 sequence is CASGRQPTRTDTQYF. CDR3 coding DNA: TGTGCCAGCGGCAGACAGCCAACTCGCACAGATACGCAGTATTTT. This sequence joins TRBV2 and TRBJ2-3; TRBD1 might be the D (5 bases). This CDR3 contains 15 residues. With 8 bases removed from V and 1 base from J, the gap between germline ends came to 16 bases. CDR1 and CDR2 from the germline V gene are SNHLY and FYNNEI.

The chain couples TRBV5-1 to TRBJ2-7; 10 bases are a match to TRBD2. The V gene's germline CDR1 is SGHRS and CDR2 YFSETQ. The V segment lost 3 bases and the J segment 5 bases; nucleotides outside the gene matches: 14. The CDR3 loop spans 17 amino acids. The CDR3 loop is CASSSSSGGSQGDEQYF. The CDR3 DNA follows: TGCGCCAGCAGCTCCTCTAGCGGGGGATCTCAGGGGGACGAGCAGTACTTC.

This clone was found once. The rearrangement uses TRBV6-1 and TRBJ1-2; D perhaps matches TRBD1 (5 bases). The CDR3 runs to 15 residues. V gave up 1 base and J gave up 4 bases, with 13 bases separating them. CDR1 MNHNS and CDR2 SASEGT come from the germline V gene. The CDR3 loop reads CASSEGPTESYGYTF. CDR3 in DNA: TGTGCCAGCAGTGAAGGACCGACAGAATCCTATGGCTACACCTTC.

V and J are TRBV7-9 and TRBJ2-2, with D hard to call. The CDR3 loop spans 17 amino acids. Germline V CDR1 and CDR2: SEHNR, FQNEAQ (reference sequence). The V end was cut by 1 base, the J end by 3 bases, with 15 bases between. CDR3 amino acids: CASSLDRQSGYTGELFF. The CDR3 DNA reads TGTGCCAGCAGCTTAGATCGGCAGTCAGGATACACCGGGGAGCTGTTTTTT. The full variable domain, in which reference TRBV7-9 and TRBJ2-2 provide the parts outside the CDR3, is DTGVSQNPRHKITKRGQNVTFRCDPISEHNRLYWYRQTLGQGPEFLTYFQNEAQLEKSRLLSDRFSAERPKGSFSTLEIQRTEQGDSAMYLCASSLDRQSGYTGELFFGEGSRLTVL.

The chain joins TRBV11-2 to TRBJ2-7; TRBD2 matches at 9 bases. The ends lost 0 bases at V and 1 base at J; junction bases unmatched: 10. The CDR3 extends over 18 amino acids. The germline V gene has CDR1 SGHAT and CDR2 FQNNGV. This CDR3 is CASSLEYGGSGSSYEQYF. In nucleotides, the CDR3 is TGTGCCAGCAGCTTAGAGTATGGGGGTAGCGGGAGTTCCTACGAGCAGTACTTC.

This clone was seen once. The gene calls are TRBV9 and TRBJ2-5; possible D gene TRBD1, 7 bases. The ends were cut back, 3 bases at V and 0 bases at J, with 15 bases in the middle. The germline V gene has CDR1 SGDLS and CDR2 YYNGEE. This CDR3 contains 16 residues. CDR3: CASSDSGGTDQETQYF. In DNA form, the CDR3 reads TGTGCCAGCAGCGACTCGGGCGGGACAGACCAAGAGACCCAGTACTTC.

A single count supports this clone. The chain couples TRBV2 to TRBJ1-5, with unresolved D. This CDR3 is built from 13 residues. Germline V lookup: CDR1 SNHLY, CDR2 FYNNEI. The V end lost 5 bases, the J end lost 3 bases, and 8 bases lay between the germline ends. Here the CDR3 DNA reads TGTGCCAGCAGTCCAGGCCCCAATCAGCCCCAGCATTTT. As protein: CASSPGPNQPQHF.

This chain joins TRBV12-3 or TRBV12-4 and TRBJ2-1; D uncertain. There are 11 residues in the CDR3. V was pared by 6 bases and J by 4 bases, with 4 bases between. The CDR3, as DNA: TGTGCCAGCAGCAAATACAATGAGCAGTTCTTC. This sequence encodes CASSKYNEQFF.

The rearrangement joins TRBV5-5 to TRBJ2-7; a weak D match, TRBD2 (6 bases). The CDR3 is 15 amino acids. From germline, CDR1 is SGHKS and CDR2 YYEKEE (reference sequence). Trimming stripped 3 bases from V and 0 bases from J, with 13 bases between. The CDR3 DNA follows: TGTGCCAGCAGCTCCCGGGACTCCCGCTCCTACGAGCAGTACTTC. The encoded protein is CASSSRDSRSYEQYF.

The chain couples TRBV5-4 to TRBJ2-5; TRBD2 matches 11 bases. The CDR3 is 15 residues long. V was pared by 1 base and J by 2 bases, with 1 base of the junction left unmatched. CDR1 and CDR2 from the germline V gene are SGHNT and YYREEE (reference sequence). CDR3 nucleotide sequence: TGTGCCAGCAGCTTGACTAGCGGGGGACAAGAGACCCAGTACTTC. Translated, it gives CASSLTSGGQETQYF.

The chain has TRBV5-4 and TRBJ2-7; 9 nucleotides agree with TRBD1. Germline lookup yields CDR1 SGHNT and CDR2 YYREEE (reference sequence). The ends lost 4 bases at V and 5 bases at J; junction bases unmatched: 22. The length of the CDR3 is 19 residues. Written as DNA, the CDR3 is TGTGCCAGCAGCCCGCGTGGCCCGGGACAGGGTAGATCGAGGCACGAGCAGTACTTC. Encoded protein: CASSPRGPGQGRSRHEQYF.

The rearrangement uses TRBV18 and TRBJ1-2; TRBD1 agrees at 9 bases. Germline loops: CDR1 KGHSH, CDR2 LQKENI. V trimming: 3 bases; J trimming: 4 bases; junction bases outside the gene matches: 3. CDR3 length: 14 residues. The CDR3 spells CASSPDRGIYGYTF. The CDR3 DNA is TGTGCCAGCTCACCGGACAGGGGAATCTATGGCTACACCTTC.

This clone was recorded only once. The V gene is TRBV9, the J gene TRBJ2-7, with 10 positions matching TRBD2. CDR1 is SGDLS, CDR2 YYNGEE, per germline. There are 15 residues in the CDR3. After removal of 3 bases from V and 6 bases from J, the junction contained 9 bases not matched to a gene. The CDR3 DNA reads TGTGCCAGCAGCGCAGATAGCGGGGGGCTTACCGAGCAGTACTTC. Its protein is CASSADSGGLTEQYF. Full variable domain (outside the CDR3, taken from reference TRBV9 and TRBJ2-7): DSGVTQTPKHLITATGQRVTLRCSPRSGDLSVYWYQQSLDQGLQFLIQYYNGEERAKGNILERFSAQQFPDLHSELNLSSLELGDSALYFCASSADSGGLTEQYFGPGTRLTVT.

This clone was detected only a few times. The chain's CDR3 is CASSETRDRGGYF. DNA of the CDR3: TGTGCCAGCAGTGAAACCAGGGACAGGGGAGGGTACTTC. The chain combines TRBV6-1 with TRBJ2-7, with 10 bases fitting TRBD1. This CDR3 has 13 amino acids. Germline V lookup: CDR1 MNHNS, CDR2 SASEGT. Germline trimming cut 2 bases from V and 12 bases from J; bases unmatched to any gene: 7.

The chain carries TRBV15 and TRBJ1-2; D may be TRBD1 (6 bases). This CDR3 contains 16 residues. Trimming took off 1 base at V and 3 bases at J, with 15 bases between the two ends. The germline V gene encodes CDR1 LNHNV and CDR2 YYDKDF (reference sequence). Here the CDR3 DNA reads TGTGCCACCAGCAGAGGAGAGGGGGGGCGCCACTATGGCTACACCTTC. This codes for CATSRGEGGRHYGYTF.

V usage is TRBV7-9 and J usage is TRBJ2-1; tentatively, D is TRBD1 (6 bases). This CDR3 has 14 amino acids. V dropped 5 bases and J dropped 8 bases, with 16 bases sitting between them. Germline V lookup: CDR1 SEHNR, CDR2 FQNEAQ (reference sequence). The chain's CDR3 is CASSRDTRGDEQFF. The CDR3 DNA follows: TGTGCCAGCAGCCGGGACACCAGAGGGGATGAGCAGTTCTTC.

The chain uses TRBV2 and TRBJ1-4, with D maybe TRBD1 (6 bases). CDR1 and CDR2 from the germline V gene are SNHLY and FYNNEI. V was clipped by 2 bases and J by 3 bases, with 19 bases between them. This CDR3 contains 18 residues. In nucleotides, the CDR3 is TGTGCCAGCAGTGAACCCCTGGGGGCGGGGGGTTCTAATGAAAAACTGTTTTTT. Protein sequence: CASSEPLGAGGSNEKLFF.

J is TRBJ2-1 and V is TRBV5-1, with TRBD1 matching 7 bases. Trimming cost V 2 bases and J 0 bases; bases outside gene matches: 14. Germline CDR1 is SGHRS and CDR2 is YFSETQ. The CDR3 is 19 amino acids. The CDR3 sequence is CASSFPGQIQKSSYNEQFF. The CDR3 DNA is TGCGCCAGCAGCTTTCCGGGACAGATACAAAAAAGCTCCTACAATGAGCAGTTCTTC. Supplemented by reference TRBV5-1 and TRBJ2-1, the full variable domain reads KAGVTQTPRYLIKTRGQQVTLSCSPISGHRSVSWYQQTPGQGLQFLFEYFSETQRNKGNFPGRFSGRQFSNSRSEMNVSTLELGDSALYLCASSFPGQIQKSSYNEQFFGPGTRLTVL.

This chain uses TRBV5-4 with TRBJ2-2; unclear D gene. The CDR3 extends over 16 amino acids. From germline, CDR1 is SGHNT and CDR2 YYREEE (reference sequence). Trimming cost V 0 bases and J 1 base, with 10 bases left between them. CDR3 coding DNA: TGTGCCAGCAGCTTGGCCGTGAGCAAGAACACCGGGGAGCTGTTTTTT. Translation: CASSLAVSKNTGELFF.

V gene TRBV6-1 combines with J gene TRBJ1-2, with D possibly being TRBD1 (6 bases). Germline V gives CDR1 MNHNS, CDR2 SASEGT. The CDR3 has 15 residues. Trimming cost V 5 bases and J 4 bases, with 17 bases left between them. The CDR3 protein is CASSKETGTGYGYTF. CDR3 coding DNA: TGTGCCAGCAGTAAAGAGACAGGAACGGGCTATGGCTACACCTTC.

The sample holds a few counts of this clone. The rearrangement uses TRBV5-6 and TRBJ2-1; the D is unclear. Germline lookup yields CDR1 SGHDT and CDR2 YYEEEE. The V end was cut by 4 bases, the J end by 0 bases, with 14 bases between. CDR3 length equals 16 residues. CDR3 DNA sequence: TGTGCCAGCAGCCTCTACTTGAGAAGCTCCTACAATGAGCAGTTCTTC. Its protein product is CASSLYLRSSYNEQFF.

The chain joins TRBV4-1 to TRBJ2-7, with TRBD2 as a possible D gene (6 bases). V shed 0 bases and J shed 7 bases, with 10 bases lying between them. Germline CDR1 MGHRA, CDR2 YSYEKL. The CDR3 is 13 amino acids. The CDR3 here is CASSQDSAGEQYF. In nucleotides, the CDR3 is TGCGCCAGCAGCCAAGATAGCGCGGGGGAGCAGTACTTC.

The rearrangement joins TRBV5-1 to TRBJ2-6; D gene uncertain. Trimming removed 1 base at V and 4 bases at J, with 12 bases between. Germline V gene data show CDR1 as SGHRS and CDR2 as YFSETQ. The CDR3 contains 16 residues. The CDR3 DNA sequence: TGCGCCAGCAGCTTGTCGGCAGGATCCGGGGCCAACGTCCTGACTTTC. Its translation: CASSLSAGSGANVLTF.

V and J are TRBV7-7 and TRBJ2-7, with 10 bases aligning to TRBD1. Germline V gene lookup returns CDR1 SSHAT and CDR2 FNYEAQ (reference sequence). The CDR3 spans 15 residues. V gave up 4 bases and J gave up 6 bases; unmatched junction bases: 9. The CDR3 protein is CASSSGTGDPLEQYF. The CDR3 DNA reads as TGTGCCAGCAGCTCCGGGACAGGGGATCCTCTCGAGCAGTACTTC.

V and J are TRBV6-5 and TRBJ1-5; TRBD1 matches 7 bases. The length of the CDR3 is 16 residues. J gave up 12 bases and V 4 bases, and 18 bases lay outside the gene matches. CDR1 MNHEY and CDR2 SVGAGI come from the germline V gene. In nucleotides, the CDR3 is TGTGCCAGCAGTTCCCTCTTAAACAGGGGCCACTTCCACCAGCATTTT. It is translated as CASSSLLNRGHFHQHF.